The T cell receptor beta chain described here comes from a study of blood T cells in healthy people across ages. Findings and caveats of the study: Donor CMV infection status was unknown, possibly confounding age-related changes in expanded clonotypes.

Alongside a J-beta primer mix, a sample-barcoded 5' primer served in a second PCR lasting roughly 6 to 12 cycles. TCRdb reanalysed the 5' RACE reads using MiXCR and keeps one entry per CDR3 protein. This table holds about 1.8 million distinct CDR3 sequences, roughly 50% found once. This clonotype was observed a few times. Its antigen is undetermined. Trimming stripped 6 bases from V and 2 bases from J, with 10 bases between. Germline loops: CDR1 DFQATT, CDR2 SNEGSKA (reference sequence). The CDR3 contains 12 residues. The chain employs TRBV20-1 and TRBJ2-5, with D hard to call. Sample: blood. The TCR was taken from a middle-aged woman in good health. The CDR3 protein is CSADLRQETQYF. The CDR3 DNA sequence: TGCAGTGCGGACCTCCGGCAAGAGACCCAGTACTTC.